This T cell receptor (beta chain) was found in a study of response to subunit inactivated influenza vaccine. Study conclusions and caveats: Authors suggested each seasonal flu vaccination may recruit only limited numbers of new T cells.

One entry per CDR3 protein, called by TCRdb with MiXCR from the RT-PCR reads. The data show approximately 530,000 distinct CDR3 sequences, approximately 7.1% seen once. Notes on this clonotype: The antigen remains unidentified.

Germline V CDR1 and CDR2: MNHEY, SVGAGI. This CDR3 is built from 11 residues. Trimming removed 0 bases at V and 11 bases at J, with 7 bases between. This chain uses TRBV6-5 with TRBJ1-1; D gene uncertain. The receptor comes from a man in his fifties or sixties who received an inactivated influenza vaccine. The sample consisted of PBMCs from blood, taken 23 months after vaccination. The chain's CDR3 is CASSYSGLAFF. DNA of the CDR3: TGTGCCAGCAGTTACTCAGGGTTGGCTTTCTTT.